This paragraph reports one TCR beta chain. This clone's antigen is unknown. Per-base qualities were not stored, and no clone one base away is much larger. V ends up 2 bases short and J 4 bases short, with an unmatched junction base count of 8. CDR1 LNHDA and CDR2 SQIVND are derived from the germline V gene (reference sequence). From its cysteine to its phenylalanine, the CDR3 spans 16 amino acids. This entry keeps only the CDR3 DNA: 48 bases, framed from base 1. This sample stems from a study of blood T cell repertoires in COVID-19 (dated by TCRdb to between 2020 and 2021). General notes on the study: Samples covering the acute and convalescent phases of COVID-19 were provided by collaborators in the United States, Italy and Spain. The material from the prospective study consisted of cDNA or gDNA derived from T cells, B-cell-depleted T cells, or PBMCs. The dataset comprised deeply sampled blood TCRbeta repertoires from subjects exposed to, actively infected with, or recovered from COVID-19. The repertoires were made available in a free public database intended to serve as a resource for research on the immune response to SARS-CoV-2. Samples were obtained from the ongoing ImmuneRACE study (first 160 participants) and from 1,254 subjects provided by 6 global collaborators. The sample metadata nearly always contained a de-identified subject ID, COVID-19 status, age in years and sex. Where HLA class I and class II types were available, the types were taken from metadata supplied by the sample provider, not from assay-based typing. What the research found in general, with its limitations: The amount of clinical and demographic metadata varied by source and participant and was provided uncurated.

TCRbeta CDR3 regions were amplified from genomic DNA using the immunoSEQ Assay, a bias-controlled multiplex PCR. As for the original processing: Nucleated cell counts per sample were estimated from amplification of reference gene primers within the assay. To quantify the absolute abundance of each unique TCRbeta CDR3 rearrangement, sequence reads were collapsed and filtered. For each sample, productive Simpson clonality was calculated as the square root of Simpson's diversity index over productive rearrangements. TCRdb took this table from immuneACCESS and kept in-frame rearrangements with V and J called. Such tables lack part of the clones; where checked against another copy, unresolved V genes explain under half of the gap, and the rest is unexplained. D and trimming come from the DNA, and the V and J calls and clone size come from that table. This sample lists some 450,000 clones; around 89% were detected once. Roughly 12% of the sample lies in the top ten.

At one collaborating source in Seattle, patients were enrolled during active infection and were followed longitudinally through the course of disease. Collaborating institutions collected whole blood in K2EDTA tubes following their own protocols. For TCRbeta analysis, collaborators shipped samples in one of three forms: frozen whole blood, isolated PBMCs, or DNA extracted from either of those sample types. The sequence was obtained from a woman between 45 and 65 years old with COVID-19, enrolled during active disease. The material sequenced was peripheral blood. The chain is encoded by TRBV19 joined to TRBJ2-3, with 8 bases in between that match TRBD1. The encoded CDR3 is CASSIPLGQGPDTQYF. In nucleotide form, the sequence is TGTGCCAGTAGTATACCCCTCGGACAGGGTCCAGATACGCAGTATTTT. Here the CDR3 is joined to the reference TRBV19 and TRBJ2-3 genes, and the full variable domain is: DGGITQSPKYLFRKEGQNVTLSCEQNLNHDAMYWYRQDPGQGLRLIYYSQIVNDFQKGDIAEGYSVSREKKESFPLTVTSAQKNPTAFYLCASSIPLGQGPDTQYFGPGTRLTVL.